This note documents a single T cell receptor (beta chain) sequence. The sample belongs to a study of T-cell reconstitution after alpha-beta-depleted transplantation in children. Preparation of the TCRbeta library used unique molecular identifiers. A single record per CDR3 protein comes from TCRdb applying MiXCR to the PCR reads. The sample lists some 500,000 distinct CDR3 sequences; 18% were seen once. The CDR3 has 15 amino acids. Looked up from germline, CDR1 is DFQATT and CDR2 is SNEGSKA (reference sequence). V was cut by 6 bases and J by 0 bases, with 17 bases left in between. The clonotype was recovered from a human donor who donated a stem cell graft to a child with acute lymphoblastic leukemia. The sequences come from PBMCs from the stem cell graft donor, collected from the stem cell graft. The chain couples TRBV20-1 to TRBJ1-1; maybe TRBD1 (5 bases). The CDR3 here is CSAASLDTLNTEAFF. The CDR3 DNA reads as TGCAGTGCAGCGTCCCTGGACACCTTGAACACTGAAGCTTTCTTT.